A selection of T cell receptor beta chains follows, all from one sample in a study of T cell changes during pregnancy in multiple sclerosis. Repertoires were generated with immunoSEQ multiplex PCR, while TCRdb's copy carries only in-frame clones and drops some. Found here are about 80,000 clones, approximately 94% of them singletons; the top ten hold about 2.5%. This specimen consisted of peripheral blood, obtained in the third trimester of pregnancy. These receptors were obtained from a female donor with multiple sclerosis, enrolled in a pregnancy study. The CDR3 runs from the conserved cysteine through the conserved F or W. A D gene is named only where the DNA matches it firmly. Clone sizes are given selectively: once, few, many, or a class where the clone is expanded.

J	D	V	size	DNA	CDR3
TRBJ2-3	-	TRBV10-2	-	TGCGCCAGCAGTCCCACTAGCACAGATACGCAGTATTTT	CASSPTSTDTQYF
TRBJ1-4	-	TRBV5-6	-	TGTGCCAGCAGCTTGGACGGGAACAGGGCCACGGAAAAACTGTTTTTT	CASSLDGNRATEKLFF
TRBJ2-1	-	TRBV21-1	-	TGTGCCAGCAGCACAGAGGACAGGCCATACAATGAGCAGTTCTTC	CASSTEDRPYNEQFF
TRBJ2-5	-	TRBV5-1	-	TGCGCCAGCAGCTTGGGACAGGTAGAAGAGACCCAGTACTTC	CASSLGQVEETQYF
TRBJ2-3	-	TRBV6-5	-	TGTGCCAACGATAACAGGGGAGGTACAGATACGCAGTATTTT	CANDNRGGTDTQYF
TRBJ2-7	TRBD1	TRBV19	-	TGTGCCAGTCCTACCTCCGGGACAGAAGACTACGAGCAGTACTTC	CASPTSGTEDYEQYF
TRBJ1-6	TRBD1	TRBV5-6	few	TGTGCCAGCAGCTACCGGGACAGGGATTCACCCCTCCACTTT	CASSYRDRDSPLHF
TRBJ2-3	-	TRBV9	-	TGTGCCAGCTCGAGGAGCTATGCAGATACGCAGTATTTT	CASSRSYADTQYF
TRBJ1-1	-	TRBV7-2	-	TGTGCCAGCAGCTTAGCCGGGGTCCGTTCTCAGGAAGCTTTCTTT	CASSLAGVRSQEAFF
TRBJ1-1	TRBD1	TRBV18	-	TGTGCCAGCTCATTAAGGACAGGGAACACTGAAGCTTTCTTT	CASSLRTGNTEAFF
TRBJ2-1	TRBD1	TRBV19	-	TGTGCCAGTAGGACCGGGACAGGGAGATACTCTAATGAGCAGTTCTTC	CASRTGTGRYSNEQFF
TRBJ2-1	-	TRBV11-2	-	TGTGCCAGCAGTCTAGGGGCAGGGGTATCCAATGAGCAGTTCTTC	CASSLGAGVSNEQFF
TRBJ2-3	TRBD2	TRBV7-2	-	TGTGCCAGCAGCTTAGTCTTTTTGGGCGGGGGGGCAAAAGATACGCAGTATTTT	CASSLVFLGGGAKDTQYF
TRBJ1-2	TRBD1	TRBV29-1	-	TGCAGCGTTACCGGACAGGCCCGCGAAGTCTATGGCTACACCTTC	CSVTGQAREVYGYTF
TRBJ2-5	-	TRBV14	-	TGTGCCAGCAGCCAAGCGTCCGAGACCCAGTACTTC	CASSQASETQYF
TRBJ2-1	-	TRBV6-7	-	TGTGCCAGCAGTCGTCCTCTAGCCTCCTACAATGAGCAGTTCTTC	CASSRPLASYNEQFF
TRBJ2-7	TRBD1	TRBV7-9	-	TGTGCCAGCAGCCAGACAGGGTATGAGCAGTACTTC	CASSQTGYEQYF
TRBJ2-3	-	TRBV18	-	TGTGCCAGCTCACCAATAACAGCCACAGATACGCAGTATTTT	CASSPITATDTQYF
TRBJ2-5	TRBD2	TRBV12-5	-	TGTGCTAGTGGTCCCGGACTAGCGGGGGGTCAAAGGGGGGAGACCCAGTACTTC	CASGPGLAGGQRGETQYF
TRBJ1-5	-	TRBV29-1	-	TGCAGCGTTGAAATAGGCAGGGCCCAGCCCCAGCATTTT	CSVEIGRAQPQHF
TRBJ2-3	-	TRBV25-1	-	TGTGCCAGCAGTGAATATAACACAGATACGCAGTATTTT	CASSEYNTDTQYF
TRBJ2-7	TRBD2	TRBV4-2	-	TGTGCCAGCAGCCAAGAGGGTACTAGCGGGGGGTACGAGCAGTACTTC	CASSQEGTSGGYEQYF
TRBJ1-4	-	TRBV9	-	TGTGCCAGCGCCCCGGGAGGGCCTAATGAAAAACTGTTTTTT	CASAPGGPNEKLFF
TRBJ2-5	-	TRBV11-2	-	TGTGCCAGCAGCTTAGACCGAGGTTGGGAGACCCAGTACTTC	CASSLDRGWETQYF
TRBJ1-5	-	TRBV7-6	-	TGTGCCAGCAGCTTAAACCGGGTAAATCAGCCCCAGCATTTT	CASSLNRVNQPQHF
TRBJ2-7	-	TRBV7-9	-	TGTGCCAGCAGCCCCCGGGTCGGGGGCGAGCAGTACTTC	CASSPRVGGEQYF
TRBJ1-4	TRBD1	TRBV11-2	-	TGTGCCAGCAGCTTAGGGGTCGGGACAGTTAATGAAAAACTGTTTTTT	CASSLGVGTVNEKLFF
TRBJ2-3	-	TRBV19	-	TGTGCCAGTGGCGGCCGGGGAGAGGTGGGCACAGATACGCAGTATTTT	CASGGRGEVGTDTQYF
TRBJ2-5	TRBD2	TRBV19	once	TGTGCCAGTAGTATGCTCGGCGGGAGCCAAGAGACCCAGTACTTC	CASSMLGGSQETQYF
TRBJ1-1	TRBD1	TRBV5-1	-	TGCGCCAGCAGCATACAGGGGATGAACACTGAAGCTTTCTTT	CASSIQGMNTEAFF
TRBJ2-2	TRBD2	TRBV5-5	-	TGTGCCAGCAGCACGAGGACTAGCGAGGAGCTGTTTTTT	CASSTRTSEELFF
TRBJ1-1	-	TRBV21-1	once	TGTGCCAGGTACCCCGATCCAACGGGGAACACTGAAGCTTTCTTT	CARYPDPTGNTEAFF
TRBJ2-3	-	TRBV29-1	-	TGCAGCGTTCCGGGGGACACAGATACGCAGTATTTT	CSVPGDTDTQYF
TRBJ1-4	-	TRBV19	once	TGTGCCAGTACCTATACTAATGAAAAACTGTTTTTT	CASTYTNEKLFF
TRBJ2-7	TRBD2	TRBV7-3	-	TGTGCCAGCAGCTTAGCGGGGGGGCCTGGAAACGAGCAGTACTTC	CASSLAGGPGNEQYF
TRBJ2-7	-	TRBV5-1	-	TGCGCCAGCAGCTCAGCCCTAGGAATTAGCTCCTACGAGCAGTACTTC	CASSSALGISSYEQYF
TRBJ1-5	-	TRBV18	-	TGTGCCAGCTCACCACCGGTGGGCAGGTTTAATATGGATCAGCCCCAGCATTTT	CASSPPVGRFNMDQPQHF
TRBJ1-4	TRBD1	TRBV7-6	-	TGTGCCAGCAGCTTAGGCCAGGGGGCGGCTAATGAAAAACTGTTTTTT	CASSLGQGAANEKLFF
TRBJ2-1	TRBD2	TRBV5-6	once	TGTGCCAGCAGCTTGGAGGGGCTAGCGGGGGTACATGAGCAGTTCTTC	CASSLEGLAGVHEQFF
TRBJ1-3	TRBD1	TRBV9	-	TGTGCCAGCAGCGTAGCTACAGGGGATGGAAACACCATATATTTT	CASSVATGDGNTIYF
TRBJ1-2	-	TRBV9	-	TGTGCCAGCAGCGGATTCGACACGGCGGGTGCTTATGGCTACACCTTC	CASSGFDTAGAYGYTF
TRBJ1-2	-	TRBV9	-	TGTGCCAGCAGCGTAGATGCCAGTACCGATGGCTACACCTTC	CASSVDASTDGYTF
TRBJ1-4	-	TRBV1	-	TGCACCATAAGACCCGGGACAGTCGGTCCAACTAATGAAAAACTGTTTTTT	CTIRPGTVGPTNEKLFF
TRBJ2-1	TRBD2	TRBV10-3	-	TGTGCCATCAGTGACAAACCTACTAGCGGGGCTTACAATGAGCAGTTCTTC	CAISDKPTSGAYNEQFF
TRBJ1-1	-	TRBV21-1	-	TGTGCCAGCAGCAAAGCGCGCAGGGGGGCGAACACTGAAGCTTTCTTT	CASSKARRGANTEAFF
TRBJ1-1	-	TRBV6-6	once	TGTGCCAGCCAGGGGATGAGGGAAACTGAAGCTTTCTTT	CASQGMRETEAFF
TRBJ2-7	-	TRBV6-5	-	TGTGCCAGCAGTTACACCCGGGACTACGAGCAGTACTTC	CASSYTRDYEQYF
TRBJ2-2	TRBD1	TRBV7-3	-	TGTGCCAGCAGCTTGGGACAGGGGGACACCGGGGAGCTGTTTTTT	CASSLGQGDTGELFF
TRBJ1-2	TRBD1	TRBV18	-	TGTGCCAGCTCCCCGGACAGGGATCATGGCTACACCTTC	CASSPDRDHGYTF
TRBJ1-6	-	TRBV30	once	TGTGCCTGGAGTGTACGGCAGGGCCTTAATTCACCCCTCCACTTT	CAWSVRQGLNSPLHF
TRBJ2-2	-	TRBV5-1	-	TGCGCCAGCAGCCTCTTCACCGGGGAGCTGTTTTTT	CASSLFTGELFF
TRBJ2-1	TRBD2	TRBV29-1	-	TGCAGCGTTGAACCGGCCCGACTAGCGGTGAACAATGAGCAGTTCTTC	CSVEPARLAVNNEQFF
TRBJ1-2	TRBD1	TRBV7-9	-	TGTGCCAGCAGCTTAGCGGGACAGGGGGCCTATGGCTACACCTTC	CASSLAGQGAYGYTF
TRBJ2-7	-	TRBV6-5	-	TGTGCCAGCAGTTACTCCTCTGGGGCCGAGCAGTACTTC	CASSYSSGAEQYF